What follows are 2 T cell receptor beta chains derived from one specimen sequenced in a study of post-analysis software for immune sequencing data. Antigens of these TCRs are unknown. TCR beta cDNA libraries had unique molecular identifiers. TCRdb recomputed calls from the PCR reads with MiXCR, one row per CDR3 protein. The sample contains approximately 730,000 distinct CDR3 sequences, under 60% of which appear only once. Broader study findings: With TRBV5-6, TRBV5-1 and TRBV20-1 included, a handful of TRBV segments were more frequent in patients than in controls.

Specimen: blood. The receptors were gathered from a girl aged 5-17 years with multiple sclerosis.

The V and J genes are TRBV7-9 and TRBJ1-1; 9 nucleotides match TRBD1. The CDR3 contains 15 residues. J gave up 7 bases and V 2 bases, and 8 bases lay outside the gene matches. Germline V gene data show CDR1 as SEHNR and CDR2 as FQNEAQ (reference sequence). The CDR3 region is CASSLTTGGFLEAFF. DNA of the CDR3: TGTGCCAGCAGCTTAACGACAGGGGGTTTTCTTGAAGCTTTCTTT.

The chain uses TRBV5-1 and TRBJ2-7, with a weak D call TRBD2 (6 bases). The ends were cut back, 2 bases at V and 2 bases at J, with 17 bases in the middle. In germline, CDR1 is SGHRS, CDR2 YFSETQ. This CDR3 is 16 amino acids long. This chain's CDR3 is CASSFVAGIQAYEQYF. CDR3 sequence (DNA): TGCGCCAGCAGCTTTGTGGCGGGAATCCAGGCCTACGAGCAGTACTTC.